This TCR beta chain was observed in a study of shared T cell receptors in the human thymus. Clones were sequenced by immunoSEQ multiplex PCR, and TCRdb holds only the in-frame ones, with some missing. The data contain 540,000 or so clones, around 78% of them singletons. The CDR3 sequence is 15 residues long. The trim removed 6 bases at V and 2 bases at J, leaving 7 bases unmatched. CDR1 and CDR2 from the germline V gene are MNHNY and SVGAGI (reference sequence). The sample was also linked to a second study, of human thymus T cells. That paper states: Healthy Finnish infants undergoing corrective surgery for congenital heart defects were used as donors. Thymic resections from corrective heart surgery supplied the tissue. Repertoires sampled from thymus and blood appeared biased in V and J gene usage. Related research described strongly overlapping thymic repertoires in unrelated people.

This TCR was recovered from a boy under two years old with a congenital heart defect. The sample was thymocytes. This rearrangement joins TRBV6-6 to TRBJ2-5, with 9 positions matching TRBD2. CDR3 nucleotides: TGTGCCAGCAGGCTGACTAGCGGAGGTCAAGAGACCCAGTACTTC. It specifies CASRLTSGGQETQYF.